This T cell receptor (beta chain) was sequenced in a study of T cells after posttransplantation cyclophosphamide. This table comes from immunoSEQ multiplex PCR, and its TCRdb copy is limited to in-frame clones, with some not included. The sample has about 9,900 clones, around 89% seen once; the top ten hold around a quarter. The CDR3 extends over 15 amino acids. With 5 bases clipped from V and 7 bases from J, the junction kept 4 bases outside the gene matches. The germline V gene encodes CDR1 MDHEN and CDR2 SYDVKM. To note about this clone: Its antigen is not known.

Methotrexate plus calcineurin inhibitor accompanied controls' myeloablative marrow transplants; sampling was 1 year later. Study conclusions and caveats: TRB overlap between skin or GI tissue T cells and blood was limited.

The chain carries TRBV28 and TRBJ2-1; 14 bases map to TRBD2. Sequenced here: PBMCs, sampled after an allogeneic stem cell transplant with a calcineurin inhibitor and methotrexate. The TCR comes from a male patient between 25 and 39 years old who received an allogeneic stem cell transplant from an unrelated donor, was CMV-positive, and had no GVHD. Some T cells may trace back to the graft donor. The CDR3 nucleotides read TGTGCCAGCAGTCGACTAGCGGGAGGGGTTAATGAGCAGTTCTTC. Encoded protein: CASSRLAGGVNEQFF.